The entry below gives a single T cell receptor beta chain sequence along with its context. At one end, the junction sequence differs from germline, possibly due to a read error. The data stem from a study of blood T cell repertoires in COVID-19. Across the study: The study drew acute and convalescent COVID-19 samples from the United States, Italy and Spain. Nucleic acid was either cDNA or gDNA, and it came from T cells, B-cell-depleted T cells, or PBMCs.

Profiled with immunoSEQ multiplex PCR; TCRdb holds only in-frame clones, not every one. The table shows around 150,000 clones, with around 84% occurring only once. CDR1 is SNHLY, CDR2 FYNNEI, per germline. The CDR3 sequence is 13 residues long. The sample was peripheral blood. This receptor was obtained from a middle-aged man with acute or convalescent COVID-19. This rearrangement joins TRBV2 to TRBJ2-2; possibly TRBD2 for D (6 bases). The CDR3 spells CASSVTSTWELFF. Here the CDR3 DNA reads TGTGCCAGCAGTGTCACTAGCACCTGGGAGCTGTTTTTT.